The sample holds many counts of the clone carrying this T cell receptor (beta chain). Its target is unknown. Assembly of TCR beta libraries relied on iRepertoire HTBI primers together with Arm-PCR of CDR3 regions. TCRdb recomputed calls from the multiplex PCR reads with MiXCR, one row per CDR3 protein. The table shows about 470,000 distinct CDR3 sequences, with 20% to 25% occurring only once. The ends were cut back, 6 bases at V and 1 base at J, with 10 bases in the middle. Germline CDR1 SNHLY, CDR2 FYNNEI. The CDR3 length is 15 residues. The data are from a study of regulatory T cells in long-lasting Graves disease. Whole-study context: The criterion for persistent Graves' disease was over 5 years of antithyroid drugs with positive TSH receptor antibodies. General observations from the study: Reduced TCR diversity was observed in persistent Graves' patients versus newly diagnosed patients. Persistent patients shared more public clonotypes (approximately 2,700) than newly diagnosed patients (under 1,000).

Time point given: persistent/refractory GD, antithyroid drugs over 5 years with positive TRAb. Extracted RNA from PBMCs served as the source of the TCR library. In Xi'an, China, an endocrinology department was the source of patients. The chain joins TRBV2 to TRBJ2-6, with a tentative D call TRBD2 (5 bases). Source: peripheral blood mononuclear cells (PBMCs), taken when the disease was refractory, from a patient treated with antithyroid drugs. This sequence was found in a female donor with Graves disease. For the CDR3, the DNA is TGTGCCAGCAGCGCCGGGGTATCTGGGGCCAACGTCCTGACTTTC. It is translated as CASSAGVSGANVLTF.